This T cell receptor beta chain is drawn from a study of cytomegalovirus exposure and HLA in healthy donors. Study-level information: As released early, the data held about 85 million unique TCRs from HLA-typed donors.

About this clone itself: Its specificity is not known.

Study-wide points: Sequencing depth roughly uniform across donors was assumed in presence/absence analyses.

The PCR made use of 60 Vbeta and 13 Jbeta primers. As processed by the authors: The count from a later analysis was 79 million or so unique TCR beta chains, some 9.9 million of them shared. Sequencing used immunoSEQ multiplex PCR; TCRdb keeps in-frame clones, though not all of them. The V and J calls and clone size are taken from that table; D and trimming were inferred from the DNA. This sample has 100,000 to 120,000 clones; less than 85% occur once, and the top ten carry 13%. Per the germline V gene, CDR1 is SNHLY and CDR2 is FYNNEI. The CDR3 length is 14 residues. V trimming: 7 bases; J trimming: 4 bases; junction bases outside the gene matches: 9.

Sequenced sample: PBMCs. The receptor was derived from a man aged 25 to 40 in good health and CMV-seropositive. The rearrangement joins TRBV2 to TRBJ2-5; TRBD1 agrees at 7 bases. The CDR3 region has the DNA TGTGCCAGCAACGACAGGGTTTGGGGAGAGACCCAGTACTTC. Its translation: CASNDRVWGETQYF.